This section outlines one T cell receptor (beta chain) sequence together with its context. These data originate in a study of blood T cell repertoires in COVID-19. Looking at the study overall: The samples span acute and convalescent COVID-19 from the United States, Italy and Spain. Nucleic acid was either cDNA or gDNA, and it came from T cells, B-cell-depleted T cells, or PBMCs.

The repertoire was sequenced with immunoSEQ multiplex PCR; TCRdb's copy has only in-frame clones and lacks some. The sample contains 150,000 to 200,000 clones, roughly 84% of which appear only once. In assigning cohorts, the study relied on participant-reported clinical history. It was within 2 weeks before study entry that exposed participants met a COVID-19 case. V was clipped by 1 base and J by 2 bases, with 9 bases between them. This CDR3 is built from 15 residues. Germline loops: CDR1 LGHDT, CDR2 YNNKEL (reference sequence). J is TRBJ1-5 and V is TRBV3-1 (or the pseudogene TRBV3-2); D might be TRBD1 (5 bases). Sequencing input: PBMCs or T cells enriched from blood (not recorded which). This receptor was obtained from a woman aged 30 to 39 who had been exposed to COVID-19. In DNA, the CDR3 is TGTGCCAGCAGCCAAGCGAGCAGGGGCAATCAGCCCCAGCATTTT. It yields the protein CASSQASRGNQPQHF.